Included here is one T cell receptor beta chain sequence, with context. Antigen: not known. TCRdb keeps only in-frame clones here, not all; method: immunoSEQ multiplex PCR. In the table there are roughly 130,000 clones, roughly four fifths of which are singletons. This sample was taken from a study of radiation and T cells in renal cell carcinoma. Study details: Nephrectomy followed 15 Gy stereotactic body radiation by 4 weeks.

Time point given: blood 2 weeks post-SBRT. The treatment: 15 Gy SBRT to primary tumor, nephrectomy 4 weeks later. Findings and caveats of the study: Baseline intratumoral clonotype presence is unknown without pretreatment biopsies. From baseline, blood top tumor clonotypes peaked at 2 weeks post-radiation.

V was clipped by 2 bases and J by 5 bases, with 12 bases between them. CDR1 and CDR2 from the germline V gene are SNHLY and FYNNEI. The CDR3 runs 14 residues. This material consisted of blood, taken from a patient whose treatment included radiotherapy and nephrectomy. V usage is TRBV2 and J usage is TRBJ1-1; D not certain. The receptor comes from an older woman with renal cell carcinoma. The chain's CDR3 is CASSEREVGTEAFF. The CDR3 bases are TGTGCCAGCAGTGAAAGGGAAGTAGGGACTGAAGCTTTCTTT.